The T cell receptor beta chain described here comes from a study of tumor and adjacent non-tumor tissue in lung cancer. The wider study: The patients, around 10 men and roughly 5 women, were roughly 31 to 80 with stage I to III disease. About 4.17 million productive TCRbeta reads were obtained per sample on average. General study findings and limits: Normal lung showed higher cumulative top 100 clone frequency than tumor.

A modified ARM-PCR protocol with three rounds of nested PCR amplified TCRbeta. MiXCR, run by TCRdb on the multiplex PCR reads, gives a single entry per CDR3 protein. The table has some 84,000 distinct CDR3 sequences, around 57% seen once. As regards this clonotype: Its antigen is undetermined. This may be a read error: a much more frequent sequence differs by one nucleotide.

RNA was extracted from bulk tissue without any cell sorting. CDR3 length: 15 amino acids. Germline V gives CDR1 WSHSY, CDR2 SAAADI. The sequence was obtained from a man aged 65-85 years with non-small cell lung cancer. This sequence joins TRBV10-2 and TRBJ2-6; tentatively, D is TRBD1 (6 bases). Sample: lung tumor tissue. CDR3 bases: TGCGCCAGCAGTGGAACAGGGTCTGGGACCAACGTCCTGACTTTC. Its translation: CASSGTGSGTNVLTF.